This T cell receptor beta chain appears in the sequencing data of a study of blood T cell repertoires in COVID-19. Study information: Samples representing acute and convalescent COVID-19 were sourced from the United States, Italy and Spain.

CDR1 is LGHDT and CDR2 is YNNKEL in the germline V gene (reference sequence). This CDR3 is 12 amino acids long. The V end lost 4 bases, the J end lost 9 bases, and 12 bases lay between the germline ends. Measured with immunoSEQ multiplex PCR; TCRdb has only the in-frame clones, and not every one. The data contain fewer than 250,000 clones, about nine tenths of them singletons. The chain recombines TRBV3-1 (or the pseudogene TRBV3-2) with TRBJ1-2, with D possibly matching TRBD1 (6 bases). Sample: peripheral blood. The sequence derives from a woman aged 40 to 55 with acute or convalescent COVID-19. CDR3 coding DNA: TGTGCCAGCAGCCCTGGACAGACACGCTACACCTTC. It translates to CASSPGQTRYTF.